The clone carrying this T cell receptor (beta chain) came up a few times. Sequenced by immunoSEQ multiplex PCR; TCRdb stores in-frame clones only, minus some. Among 120,000 or so clones listed, about 83% were seen once. The data were taken from a study of blood T cell repertoires in COVID-19. V was cut by 4 bases and J by 2 bases, with 9 bases left in between. CDR3 length: 13 residues. CDR1 SGHDT and CDR2 YYEEEE come from the germline V gene. The specimen sequenced was peripheral blood. The receptor comes from an elderly man with active or convalescent COVID-19. This chain joins TRBV5-6 and TRBJ1-2; D is perhaps TRBD1 (6 bases). CDR3 sequence reads: CASSQDSNYGYTF. As DNA, the CDR3 is TGTGCCAGCAGCCAGGACAGCAACTATGGCTACACCTTC.